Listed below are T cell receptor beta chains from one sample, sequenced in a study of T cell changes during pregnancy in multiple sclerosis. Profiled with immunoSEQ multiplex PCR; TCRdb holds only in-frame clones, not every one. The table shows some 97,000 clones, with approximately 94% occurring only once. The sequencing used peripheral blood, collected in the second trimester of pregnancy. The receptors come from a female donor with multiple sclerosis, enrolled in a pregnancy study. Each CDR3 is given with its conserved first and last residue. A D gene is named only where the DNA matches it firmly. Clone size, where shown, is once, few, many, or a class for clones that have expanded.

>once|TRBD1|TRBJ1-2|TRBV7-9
TGTGCCAGCAGCACAAGGACAGGGGGTTCTGTAGGTGGCTACACCTTC
CASSTRTGGSVGGYTF
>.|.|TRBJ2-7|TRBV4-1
TGCGCCAGCAGCCAAGAAGATTGGGCGACAGCTACCTACGAGCAGTACTTC
CASSQEDWATATYEQYF
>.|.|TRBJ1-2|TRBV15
TGTGCCACCAGCAAGGAGAGGCTGCAATATGGCTACACCTTC
CATSKERLQYGYTF
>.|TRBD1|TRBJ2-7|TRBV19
TGTGCCAGTAGTATAGAGGGGCCGGGACAGGGGACCTACGAGCAGTACTTC
CASSIEGPGQGTYEQYF
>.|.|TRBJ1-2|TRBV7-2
TGTGCCAGCAGCTTAGGCTTCGGGTCTCACTATGGCTACACCTTC
CASSLGFGSHYGYTF
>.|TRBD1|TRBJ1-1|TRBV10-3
TGTGCCATCAAGGGGGGGACAGGGGAGGGTCTGACTGAAGCTTTCTTT
CAIKGGTGEGLTEAFF
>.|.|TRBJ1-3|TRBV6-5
TGTGCCAGCAGTTTATCCCCGGGAAACACCATATATTTT
CASSLSPGNTIYF
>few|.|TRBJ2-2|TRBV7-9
TGTGCCAGCAGCTCCGTAGATACCGGGGAGCTGTTTTTT
CASSSVDTGELFF
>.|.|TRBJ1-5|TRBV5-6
TGTGCCAGCAGCGTTACAGGGTTACCAAATCAGCCCCAGCATTTT
CASSVTGLPNQPQHF
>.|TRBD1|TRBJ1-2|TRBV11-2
TGTGCCAGCAGCTTATCAGGGGGCGCGCGGGGCTACACCTTC
CASSLSGGARGYTF
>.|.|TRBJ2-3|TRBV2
TGTGCCAGCCGGAGAAGAGCAGATACGCAGTATTTT
CASRRRADTQYF
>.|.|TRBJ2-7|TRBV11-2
TGTGCCAGCAGCAGGACATTCTACGAGCAGTACTTC
CASSRTFYEQYF
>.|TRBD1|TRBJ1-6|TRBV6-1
TGTGCCAGCAGTGAAAAAGGACAGGGGGCAGCCAACTATAATTCACCCCTCCACTTT
CASSEKGQGAANYNSPLHF
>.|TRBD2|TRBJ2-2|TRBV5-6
TGTGCCAGCAGCTTCCCTCTAGCGGGAGGTTCCGGGGAGCTGTTTTTT
CASSFPLAGGSGELFF